The next 4 T cell receptor beta chains were all read from a single sample in a study of shared clonotypes between healthy human individuals. Clones were read by immunoSEQ multiplex PCR, and TCRdb kept only the in-frame ones, dropping some. In the table there are approximately 460,000 clones, approximately 77% of which are singletons. What was sequenced was PBMCs. These receptors came from a woman aged 35 to 49 in good health. Some clones in this sample may be carry-over from other donors' samples.

In DNA form, the CDR3 reads TGTGCCAGCAGCTTCCGGGACAGGGTCGATGAGCAGTTCTTC. Translating it yields CASSFRDRVDEQFF. This rearrangement joins TRBV5-5 to TRBJ2-1; 9 bases are shared with TRBD1. CDR1 and CDR2 from the germline V gene are SGHKS and YYEKEE (reference sequence). V shed 2 bases, J shed 8 bases, and the junction held 5 bases outside the gene matches. CDR3 length: 14 residues.

The CDR3 spells CASSQVLAGYYNEQFF. The CDR3 nucleotides are TGCGCCAGCAGCCAAGTACTAGCGGGTTATTACAATGAGCAGTTCTTC. V usage is TRBV4-1 and J usage is TRBJ2-1, with 9 bases that match TRBD2. The CDR3 has 16 residues. Germline V gene sequence: CDR1 MGHRA, CDR2 YSYEKL. V trimming: 1 base; J trimming: 4 bases; junction bases outside the gene matches: 5.

The chain combines TRBV30 with TRBJ2-7; TRBD2 matches 11 bases. Trimming removed 8 bases from V and 2 bases from J; junction bases left unmatched: 5. In germline, CDR1 is GTSNPN, CDR2 SVGIG (reference sequence). The CDR3 extends over 13 amino acids. The CDR3, as DNA: TGTGCCGCGCTAGCGGGGGGAACCTACGAGCAGTACTTC. Residues: CAALAGGTYEQYF.

The chain couples TRBV5-6 to TRBJ2-4; weak D call: TRBD2 (6 bases). The length of the CDR3 is 16 residues. V was cut by 0 bases and J by 0 bases, with 10 bases left in between. CDR1 SGHDT and CDR2 YYEEEE come from the germline V gene. For the CDR3, the DNA is TGTGCCAGCAGCTTGGCGGGGGATGTAGCCAAAAACATTCAGTACTTC. As protein: CASSLAGDVAKNIQYF. Full variable domain (outside the CDR3, taken from reference TRBV5-6 and TRBJ2-4): DAGVTQSPTHLIKTRGQQVTLRCSPKSGHDTVSWYQQALGQGPQFIFQYYEEEERQRGNFPDRFSGHQFPNYSSELNVNALLLGDSALYLCASSLAGDVAKNIQYFGAGTRLSVL.